This TCR beta chain was documented in a study of CD8 T cells in ankylosing spondylitis. The study, taken as a whole, reports: Reportedly, matched ankylosing spondylitis synovial fluid was significantly enriched for disease-linked clones. Previous work reported some of these motif variants in the synovial fluid and blood of reactive arthritis.

One entry per CDR3 protein results from TCRdb running MiXCR on the 5' RACE reads. The table has 300,000 to 400,000 distinct CDR3 sequences, 11% seen once. This clonotype was seen many times. The antigen remains unidentified. V trimming: 2 bases; J trimming: 4 bases; junction bases outside the gene matches: 2. This CDR3 has 13 residues. Germline CDR1 SGHKS, CDR2 YYEKEE (reference sequence). The chain recombines TRBV5-5 with TRBJ2-5; 7 nucleotides line up with TRBD2. The sequence was obtained from a female donor with ankylosing spondylitis or in good health (not recorded which). The sample was blood, either unsorted or a sorted T cell fraction (not recorded which). CDR3 sequence: CASSFPGGETQYF. The CDR3 bases are TGTGCCAGCAGCTTCCCGGGGGGAGAGACCCAGTACTTC. The full variable domain, its missing parts supplied by reference TRBV5-5 and TRBJ2-5, is DAGVTQSPTHLIKTRGQQVTLRCSPISGHKSVSWYQQVLGQGPQFIFQYYEKEERGRGNFPDRFSARQFPNYSSELNVNALLLGDSALYLCASSFPGGETQYFGPGTRLLVL.